One and the same sample provided the 18 T cell receptor beta chains below, sequenced in a study of long-term antiretroviral therapy in people with HIV (dated by TCRdb to 2021 to 2024). Sequencing of the TRB variable region was done with the immunoSEQ hsTCRB v3.0 assay at survey level resolution. The clones in this table, taken by TCRdb from immuneACCESS, are in-frame only. Not every clone is retained; where verified, under half of the shortfall comes from an unresolved V gene, and the cause of the rest is unknown. The table for this sample lists about 18,000 clones; 78% of them were counted only once. The ten largest clones take up 7.8% of the sample. Sequencing was performed on unsorted PBMCs, taken at the start of antiretroviral therapy, before treatment. Receptors originate from a woman aged 40 to 55 with HIV.

The chain recombines TRBV28 with TRBJ1-2; D ambiguous. CDR1 and CDR2 from the germline V gene are MDHEN and SYDVKM. The length of the CDR3 is 14 residues. The V and J ends lost 3 bases and 7 bases respectively, with 15 bases between them. The CDR3: CASSLSRVWGGYTF. Here the CDR3 DNA reads TGTGCCAGCAGTTTGTCGCGGGTTTGGGGTGGCTACACCTTC.

V is TRBV5-1 and J is TRBJ2-5; D ambiguous. The germline gives CDR1 SGHRS, CDR2 YFSETQ. V lost 3 bases and J lost 2, with 5 bases in between. The CDR3 has 12 amino acids. The CDR3 DNA sequence: TGCGCCAGCAGCTCACCGCAAGAGACCCAGTACTTC. Its protein product is CASSSPQETQYF.

The CDR3 spells CATSREKGWNTEAFF. The CDR3 nucleotides are TGTGCCACCAGCAGAGAGAAGGGATGGAACACTGAAGCTTTCTTT. This sequence joins TRBV15 and TRBJ1-1; D gene uncertain. V lost 0 bases to trimming and J lost 1 base, with 9 bases between them. This CDR3 is built from 15 residues. Germline loops: CDR1 LNHNV, CDR2 YYDKDF (reference sequence).

This rearrangement joins TRBV6-1 to TRBJ1-1; D is unresolved. Trimming took off 4 bases at V and 1 base at J, with 7 bases between the two ends. This CDR3 contains 13 residues. The V gene's germline CDR1 is MNHNS and CDR2 SASEGT. The CDR3 DNA follows: TGTGCCAGCAGTGCCGACGGGAACACTGAAGCTTTCTTT. This encodes CASSADGNTEAFF.

The chain couples TRBV6-5 to TRBJ2-7; D is unclear. This CDR3 has 13 amino acids. The ends were cut back, 6 bases at V and 2 bases at J, with 11 bases in the middle. Looked up from germline, CDR1 is MNHEY and CDR2 is SVGAGI. The CDR3 DNA is TGTGCCAGCAGCCTTAATGGTCCCTACGAGCAGTACTTC. This codes for CASSLNGPYEQYF.

The chain has TRBV4-2 and TRBJ2-5, with TRBD2 as a possible D gene (5 bases). V lost 2 bases, J lost 3 bases, and 13 bases lay in between. CDR1 LGHNA and CDR2 YNFKEQ come from the germline V gene. The CDR3 is made up of 15 amino acids. In nucleotides, the CDR3 is TGTGCCAGCAGCCAAACTAGGGCCGGGGAAGAGACCCAGTACTTC. Protein product: CASSQTRAGEETQYF.

CDR3 region: CASSVATSGGYEQFF. CDR3 coding DNA: TGTGCCAGCAGCGTCGCCACTAGCGGGGGCTATGAGCAGTTCTTC. The rearrangement links TRBV9 to TRBJ2-1, with 11 bases that match TRBD2. Germline assignment: CDR1 SGDLS and CDR2 YYNGEE. There are 15 residues in the CDR3. V shed 2 bases, J shed 8 bases, and the junction held 6 bases outside the gene matches.

Details on this clone: Sequence at one end of the junction differs from germline and may be a read error. The rearrangement joins TRBV7-2 to TRBJ2-6; D gene unclear. Per the germline V gene, CDR1 is SGHTA and CDR2 is FQGNSA. The CDR3 has 13 residues. CDR3 region: CASRFRGTNVLTF. DNA for the CDR3: TGTGCCAGCAGGTTCCGTGGGACCAACGTCCTGACTTTC.

V and J are TRBV2 and TRBJ2-6; D uncertain. V lost 8 bases and J lost 2, with 10 bases in between. Germline V gene lookup returns CDR1 SNHLY and CDR2 FYNNEI. The length of the CDR3 is 14 residues. CDR3 in amino acids: CASGVIAGANVLTF. In DNA, the CDR3 is TGTGCCAGCGGTGTTATAGCTGGGGCCAACGTCCTGACTTTC.

The CDR3 protein is CASSQFGSAAAPEYGYTF. The CDR3 DNA reads TGCGCCAGCAGCCAATTCGGCAGCGCAGCCGCCCCAGAGTATGGCTACACCTTC. The rearrangement joins TRBV4-3 to TRBJ1-2; D is unclear. Trimming pared 2 bases from V and 5 bases from J, leaving 24 bases between. The CDR3 loop spans 18 amino acids. Germline lookup yields CDR1 LGHNA and CDR2 YSLEER.

The chain links TRBV5-4 to TRBJ2-7; D possibly uses TRBD1 or TRBD2 (5 bases each). With 4 bases removed from V and 2 bases from J, the gap between germline ends came to 16 bases. CDR3 length equals 15 residues. Germline assignment: CDR1 SGHNT and CDR2 YYREEE (reference sequence). The CDR3 loop reads CASSPEAGRAYEQYF. The CDR3 DNA reads TGTGCCAGCAGCCCGGAGGCGGGCAGGGCCTACGAGCAGTACTTC.

This clone has just one count. The V and J genes are TRBV4-3 and TRBJ1-2, with D possibly being TRBD1 (6 bases). Trimming cost V 6 bases and J 4 bases, with 18 bases left between them. Germline V CDR1 and CDR2: LGHNA, YSLEER. The CDR3 length is 15 residues. CDR3: CASSDRAGGFYGYTF. The CDR3 nucleotides read TGCGCCAGCAGTGATAGGGCCGGGGGCTTCTATGGCTACACCTTC.

The chain uses TRBV7-2 and TRBJ1-2, with TRBD1 matching 7 bases. The V gene end was trimmed by 4 bases and the J gene end by 2 bases; junction bases not matched to a gene: 4. Germline lookup yields CDR1 SGHTA and CDR2 FQGNSA. The CDR3 is 14 amino acids. Here the CDR3 DNA reads TGTGCCAGCAGCTCCCGGACAGGAAACTATGGCTACACCTTC. This codes for CASSSRTGNYGYTF.

This clone turned up a few times. The V gene is TRBV7-8, the J gene TRBJ2-7; 9 bases are a match to TRBD1. Germline V lookup: CDR1 SGHVS, CDR2 FQNEAQ. This CDR3 has 15 amino acids. V lost 5 bases and J lost 3; bases outside the gene matches: 8. CDR3 bases: TGTGCCAGCAGCCCCCGGCTGGACAGGGGCTACGAGCAGTACTTC. It translates to CASSPRLDRGYEQYF.

This clone was detected once. The chain recombines TRBV7-9 with TRBJ2-3, with D unresolved. Trimming took off 2 bases at V and 4 bases at J, with 13 bases between the two ends. Germline assignment: CDR1 SEHNR and CDR2 FQNEAQ (reference sequence). There are 15 residues in the CDR3. The CDR3 nucleotides read TGTGCCAGCAGCTTAAGGTCCGCGCTTTCAGATACGCAGTATTTT. Translating it yields CASSLRSALSDTQYF.

The chain joins TRBV9 to TRBJ1-1; 8 bases are a match to TRBD1. The germline V gene encodes CDR1 SGDLS and CDR2 YYNGEE. The V segment lost 4 bases and the J segment 0 bases; nucleotides outside the gene matches: 8. The CDR3 extends over 16 amino acids. Here the CDR3 reads CASSPRTGTMNTEAFF. CDR3 DNA sequence: TGTGCCAGCAGCCCTCGGACAGGGACTATGAACACTGAAGCTTTCTTT. Based on the CDR3 plus reference TRBV9 and TRBJ1-1, the full variable domain is DSGVTQTPKHLITATGQRVTLRCSPRSGDLSVYWYQQSLDQGLQFLIQYYNGEERAKGNILERFSAQQFPDLHSELNLSSLELGDSALYFCASSPRTGTMNTEAFFGQGTRLTVV.

This chain links TRBV28 with TRBJ1-1; D call uncertain. V was pared by 6 bases and J by 1 base, with 9 bases between. Germline assignment: CDR1 MDHEN and CDR2 SYDVKM. CDR3 length: 13 amino acids. In DNA form, the CDR3 reads TGTGCCAGCAGCTGGGGAGGGAACACTGAAGCTTTCTTT. Translated, it gives CASSWGGNTEAFF.

The chain joins TRBV11-2 to TRBJ1-3; 8 bases are a match to TRBD1. With V trimmed by 0 bases and J by 2 bases, 3 bases remained unmatched. The V gene's germline CDR1 is SGHAT and CDR2 FQNNGV. The CDR3 runs 16 residues. In DNA, the CDR3 is TGTGCCAGCAGCTTAGACCCCAGGGGGCCTGGAAACACCATATATTTT. Translation gives CASSLDPRGPGNTIYF.